Below, 20 T cell receptor beta chains from the same sample are listed, as sequenced in a study of control samples from healthy donors and cancer patients. The method was immunoSEQ multiplex PCR; TCRdb's version includes in-frame clones alone and lacks a portion of them. The sample holds around 110,000 clones, approximately 92% seen once. The sequenced sample was PBMCs. These receptor sequences come from a woman between 50 and 59 years old with colorectal cancer.

V gene TRBV7-8 combines with J gene TRBJ2-5; tentative D call: TRBD2 (7 bases). The CDR3 spans 16 residues. From germline, CDR1 is SGHVS and CDR2 FQNEAQ. Trimming pared 5 bases from V and 1 base from J, leaving 17 bases between. CDR3 amino acids: CASSLIGEGGQETQYF. CDR3 nucleotides: TGTGCCAGCAGCCTCATCGGGGAGGGGGGCCAAGAGACCCAGTACTTC. Together with reference TRBV7-8 and TRBJ2-5, the CDR3 gives the full variable domain: GAGVSQSPRYKVAKRGQDVALRCDPISGHVSLFWYQQALGQGPEFLTYFQNEAQLDKSGLPSDRFFAERPEGSVSTLKIQRTQQEDSAVYLCASSLIGEGGQETQYFGPGTRLLVL.

V is TRBV4-2 and J is TRBJ1-4; no definite D call. V lost 0 bases and J 7 bases, leaving 18 bases between the germline ends. This CDR3 contains 17 residues. Germline V lookup: CDR1 LGHNA, CDR2 YNFKEQ. CDR3 sequence: CASSQESTDYTGEKLFF. Here the CDR3 DNA reads TGTGCCAGCAGCCAAGAGTCAACGGACTACACGGGTGAAAAACTGTTTTTT.

The chain has TRBV27 and TRBJ2-1; TRBD2 aligns across 10 bases. V was clipped by 6 bases and J by 7 bases; unmatched bases: 6. The CDR3 is 14 amino acids. Germline-derived CDR1 and CDR2 are MNHEY and SMNVEV (reference sequence). The CDR3 nucleotides read TGTGCCAGCAGGGCTAGCGGGAGATCAAATGAGCAGTTCTTC. It specifies CASRASGRSNEQFF.

V and J are TRBV5-1 and TRBJ2-7; D ambiguous. This CDR3 is 13 amino acids long. Germline V CDR1 and CDR2: SGHRS, YFSETQ. V was shortened by 4 bases and J by 3 bases, with 11 bases between the two germline ends. CDR3 loop: CASSNPADYEQYF. CDR3 DNA sequence: TGCGCCAGCAGCAACCCGGCCGACTACGAGCAGTACTTC.

The V call is TRBV25-1, the J call TRBJ1-1, with a weak D call TRBD1 (6 bases). The CDR3 extends over 14 amino acids. Trimming pared 5 bases from V and 2 bases from J, leaving 12 bases between. CDR1 is MGHDK and CDR2 is SYGVNS in the germline V gene. DNA for the CDR3: TGTGCCAGCAGTTCCCCAGGGGCTAACACTGAAGCTTTCTTT. It specifies CASSSPGANTEAFF.

The rearrangement uses TRBV2 and TRBJ1-2; D is unclear. Trimming took 4 bases from V and 2 from J, leaving 8 bases between them. The CDR3 runs 13 residues. CDR1 is SNHLY and CDR2 is FYNNEI in the germline V gene. CDR3 loop: CASSGSGNYGYTF. The CDR3 region has the DNA TGTGCCAGCAGTGGTTCGGGAAACTATGGCTACACCTTC.

The chain combines TRBV7-3 with TRBJ2-2; TRBD2 matches 10 bases. The CDR3 runs 17 residues. Per germline, CDR1 SGHTA and CDR2 FQGTGA. V lost 1 base to trimming and J lost 5 bases; unmatched junction nucleotides: 7. The CDR3 loop is CASSLSGTSGETGELFF. CDR3 nucleotides: TGTGCCAGCAGCTTAAGTGGAACTAGCGGGGAGACCGGGGAGCTGTTTTTT.

V is TRBV6-6 and J is TRBJ2-5, with 9 bases matching TRBD1. Germline V gives CDR1 MNHNY, CDR2 SVGAGI (reference sequence). V shed 5 bases, J shed 1 base, and the junction held 5 bases outside the gene matches. The CDR3 contains 15 residues. The CDR3 region is CASSRPGQGQETQYF. The CDR3 bases are TGTGCCAGCAGTCGTCCGGGACAGGGCCAAGAGACCCAGTACTTC.

This clone was observed a single time. V is TRBV25-1 and J is TRBJ1-2; D not certain. Deletions cut 5 bases from V and 7 bases from J, with 14 bases between. Looked up from germline, CDR1 is MGHDK and CDR2 is SYGVNS. This CDR3 has 13 amino acids. For the CDR3, the DNA is TGTGCCAGCAGTTCCCTTTCATCTCCTGGCTACACCTTC. The encoded protein is CASSSLSSPGYTF.

V is TRBV27 and J is TRBJ2-3; 7 positions match TRBD1. The germline V gene encodes CDR1 MNHEY and CDR2 SMNVEV (reference sequence). The J segment lost 4 bases and the V segment lost 4 bases, leaving 11 bases of the junction unmatched. The CDR3 has 16 residues. CDR3: CASSWGLAGGADTQYF. CDR3 sequence (DNA): TGTGCCAGCAGTTGGGGCCTGGCAGGGGGTGCAGATACGCAGTATTTT.

The chain uses TRBV12-3 or TRBV12-4 and TRBJ2-7, with 10 bases identical to TRBD1. The J segment lost 6 bases and the V segment lost 1 base, leaving 0 bases of the junction unmatched. CDR3 length equals 13 residues. The CDR3 DNA reads TGTGCCAGCAGTTTAGGGACAGGGGGCGAGCAGTACTTC. It yields the protein CASSLGTGGEQYF.

The chain has TRBV3-1 (or the pseudogene TRBV3-2) and TRBJ1-2, with D perhaps TRBD1 (6 bases). The germline V gene has CDR1 LGHDT and CDR2 YNNKEL (reference sequence). Trimming took 3 bases from V and 8 from J, leaving 16 bases between them. The CDR3 totals 14 residues. The CDR3 is CASSQGRGDKGYTF. CDR3 DNA sequence: TGTGCCAGCAGCCAGGGGCGGGGGGACAAGGGCTACACCTTC.

This clone showed up just a few times. The chain combines TRBV6-5 with TRBJ2-7, with 9 bases identical to TRBD1. CDR3 length equals 15 residues. V shed 4 bases and J 1 base; nucleotides not matched to a gene: 5. Looked up from germline, CDR1 is MNHEY and CDR2 is SVGAGI. The CDR3 DNA reads TGTGCCAGCAGTTTCCTGGACAGGGGTTCCTACGAGCAGTACTTC. Protein product: CASSFLDRGSYEQYF.

The gene calls are TRBV27 and TRBJ1-1; 8 bases align to TRBD1. This CDR3 spans 15 amino acids. Germline V gene data show CDR1 as MNHEY and CDR2 as SMNVEV (reference sequence). The ends lost 7 bases at V and 4 bases at J; junction bases unmatched: 11. CDR3 nucleotides: TGTGCCAGCATCCGAGACAGGGGACCAATCACTGAAGCTTTCTTT. Its protein is CASIRDRGPITEAFF.

The rearrangement links TRBV19 to TRBJ2-3, with 11 bases aligning to TRBD1. V trimming: 9 bases; J trimming: 12 bases; junction bases outside the gene matches: 14. CDR1 and CDR2 from the germline V gene are LNHDA and SQIVND (reference sequence). The CDR3 has 14 residues. The CDR3 DNA sequence: TGTGCCAGCCGACCTGGGACAGGGGGTTCCCCCCAGTATTTT. Its translation is CASRPGTGGSPQYF. The whole variable domain, filled in from reference TRBV19 and TRBJ2-3, reads DGGITQSPKYLFRKEGQNVTLSCEQNLNHDAMYWYRQDPGQGLRLIYYSQIVNDFQKGDIAEGYSVSREKKESFPLTVTSAQKNPTAFYLCASRPGTGGSPQYFGPGTRLTVL.

The gene calls are TRBV19 and TRBJ2-7, with D possibly TRBD2 on 6 matching bases. The germline V and J ends were trimmed by 8 bases and 4 bases, with 15 bases remaining between them. The germline gives CDR1 LNHDA, CDR2 SQIVND (reference sequence). This CDR3 contains 13 residues. The CDR3 DNA reads TGTGCCAGTTCGACCGGGAGAGGTTACGAGCAGTACTTC. This codes for CASSTGRGYEQYF.

For this clone: An end of the junction does not agree with germline; a read error may underlie this. The chain has TRBV7-9 and TRBJ2-7; perhaps TRBD2 as D (5 bases). This CDR3 is 14 amino acids long. Germline lookup yields CDR1 SEHNR and CDR2 FQNEAQ (reference sequence). Written as DNA, the CDR3 is TGTGCCAGCACCCCCCCCTCGGGAACGGCCTCCCTGTCCTTC. Protein product: CASTPPSGTASLSF.

This clone was picked up a small number of times. This chain links TRBV5-6 with TRBJ2-7; 9 positions agree with TRBD1. Germline-derived CDR1 and CDR2 are SGHDT and YYEEEE. The CDR3 spans 15 residues. The ends lost 5 bases at V and 4 bases at J; junction bases unmatched: 10. The CDR3: CASSHRQGVGYEQYF. For the CDR3, the DNA is TGTGCCAGCAGTCACCGACAGGGGGTGGGGTACGAGCAGTACTTC.

The CDR3 loop is CASSHLTAGGETQYF. The CDR3 nucleotides are TGCGCCAGCAGCCACCTTACGGCGGGAGGCGAGACCCAGTACTTC. The rearrangement joins TRBV4-1 to TRBJ2-5, with 8 nucleotides matching TRBD2. The germline CDR1 and CDR2 sequences are MGHRA and YSYEKL. V was pared by 3 bases and J by 5 bases, with 8 bases of the junction left unmatched. This CDR3 has 15 amino acids.

V and J are TRBV28 and TRBJ1-5; 11 nucleotides line up with TRBD1. The CDR3 extends over 15 amino acids. Germline CDR1 is MDHEN and CDR2 is SYDVKM. V lost 6 bases, J lost 6 bases, and 7 bases stayed unmatched. In DNA form, the CDR3 reads TGTGCCAGCAGGGACGGACAGGGGGCTATTCAGCCCCAGCATTTT. It codes for CASRDGQGAIQPQHF.